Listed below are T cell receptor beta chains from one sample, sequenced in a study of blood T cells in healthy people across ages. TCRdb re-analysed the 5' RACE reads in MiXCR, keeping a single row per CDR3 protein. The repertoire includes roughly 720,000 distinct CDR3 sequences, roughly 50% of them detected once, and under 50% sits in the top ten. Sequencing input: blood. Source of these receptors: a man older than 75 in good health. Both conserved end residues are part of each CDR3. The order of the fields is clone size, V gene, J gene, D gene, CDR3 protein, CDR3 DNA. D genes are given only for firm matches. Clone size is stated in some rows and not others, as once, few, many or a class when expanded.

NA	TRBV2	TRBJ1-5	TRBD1	CASGGTGGPNQPQHF	TGTGCCAGCGGTGGGACAGGGGGCCCCAATCAGCCCCAGCATTTT
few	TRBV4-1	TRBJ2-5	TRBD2	CASSQPLGTSGSSQETQYF	TGCGCCAGCAGCCAACCTCTTGGGACTAGCGGGAGTTCACAAGAGACCCAGTACTTC
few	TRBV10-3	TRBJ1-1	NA	CAISEGWAGHSNTEAFF	TGTGCCATCAGTGAGGGTTGGGCGGGACACAGTAACACTGAAGCTTTCTTT
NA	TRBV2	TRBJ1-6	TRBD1	CASSGQGGPLHF	TGTGCCAGCAGCGGACAGGGAGGGCCCCTCCACTTT
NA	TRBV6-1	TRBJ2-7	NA	CASSFSPLTYEQYF	TGTGCCAGCAGTTTTTCTCCCCTAACCTACGAGCAGTACTTC
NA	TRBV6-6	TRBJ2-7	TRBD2	CASSQTSGSIHEQYF	TGTGCCAGCAGTCAAACTAGCGGGAGTATCCACGAGCAGTACTTC
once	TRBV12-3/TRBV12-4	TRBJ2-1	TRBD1	CASSLGTGTEDEQFF	TGTGCCAGCAGTTTAGGGACAGGGACTGAGGATGAGCAGTTCTTC
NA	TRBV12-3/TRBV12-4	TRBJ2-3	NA	CASSAGRTSGADTQYF	TGTGCCAGCAGTGCGGGTCGTACCAGTGGCGCAGATACGCAGTATTTT
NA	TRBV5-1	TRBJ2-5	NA	CASFSKQETQYF	TGCGCCAGCTTCTCCAAGCAAGAGACCCAGTACTTC
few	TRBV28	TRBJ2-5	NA	CASSLPGAGQETQYF	TGTGCCAGCAGTCTGCCGGGCGCGGGCCAAGAGACCCAGTACTTC
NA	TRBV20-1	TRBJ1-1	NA	CSARDLGRGNTEAFF	TGCAGTGCTAGAGATCTGGGACGTGGGAACACTGAAGCTTTCTTT
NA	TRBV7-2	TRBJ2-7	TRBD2	CASSRGTSGASSYEQYF	TGTGCCAGCAGCCGCGGGACTAGCGGGGCGAGCTCCTACGAGCAGTACTTC
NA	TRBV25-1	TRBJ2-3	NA	CASSEGLGAGDTQYF	TGTGCCAGCAGTGAAGGGCTGGGGGCCGGGGATACGCAGTATTTT
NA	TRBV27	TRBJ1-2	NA	CACSPTGYYGYTF	TGTGCCTGCAGTCCTACAGGGTACTATGGCTACACCTTC